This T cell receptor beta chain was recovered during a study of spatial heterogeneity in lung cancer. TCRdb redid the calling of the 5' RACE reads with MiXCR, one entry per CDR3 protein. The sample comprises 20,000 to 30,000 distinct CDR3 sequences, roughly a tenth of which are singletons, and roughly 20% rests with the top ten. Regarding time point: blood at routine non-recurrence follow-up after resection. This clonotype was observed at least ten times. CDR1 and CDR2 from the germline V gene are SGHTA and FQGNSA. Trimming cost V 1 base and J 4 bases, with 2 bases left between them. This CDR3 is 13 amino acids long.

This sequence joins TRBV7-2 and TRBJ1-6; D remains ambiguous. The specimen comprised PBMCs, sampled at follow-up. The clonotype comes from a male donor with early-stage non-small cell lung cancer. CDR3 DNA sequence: TGTGCCAGCAGCTTAGAGTATAATTCACCCCTCCACTTT. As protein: CASSLEYNSPLHF.